The rows below give T cell receptor beta chains drawn from one sample of a study of T cell clones after liver transplantation. TCRdb's copy holds only in-frame clones and misses some; the assay was immunoSEQ multiplex PCR. The data hold tens of thousands of clones, with roughly 85% observed a single time. The input for sequencing was CD4+ T cells from blood, taken around 42 months after liver transplant. The source of these receptors is a human patient who received a liver transplant. Some T cells may be the graft donor's. Both conserved end residues are part of each CDR3. A D gene is named only where the DNA matches it firmly. A row's size may be missing; if present it is once, few, many or a size class.

NA	TRBV4-3	NA	TRBJ2-5	TGCGCCAGCAGCCAAGATGAGGCCGAGCAAGAGACCCAGTACTTC	CASSQDEAEQETQYF
NA	TRBV29-1	NA	TRBJ2-2	TGCAGCGTTGAACAGGGGGGCAACACCGGGGAGCTGTTTTTT	CSVEQGGNTGELFF
NA	TRBV5-1	NA	TRBJ1-4	TGCGCCAGCAGCCTCGTGGGGGACTCCAATGAAAAACTGTTTTTT	CASSLVGDSNEKLFF
NA	TRBV7-2	NA	TRBJ2-7	TGTGCCAGCAGCAGAACAGGTCCACCTTACTCCTACGAGCAGTACTTC	CASSRTGPPYSYEQYF
TRBD2	TRBV13	NA	TRBJ2-1	TGTGCCAGCAGCTTAGCCGACCCGGGGGGCAATGAGCAGTTCTTC	CASSLADPGGNEQFF
NA	TRBV5-1	NA	TRBJ1-2	TGCGCCAGCAGCCTCGCCGGGCCTCAAGACTATGGCTACACCTTC	CASSLAGPQDYGYTF
NA	TRBV18	once	TRBJ2-2	TGTGCCAGCTCAAGGCAGGGAGGCACTAACACCGGGGAGCTGTTTTTT	CASSRQGGTNTGELFF
TRBD2	TRBV6-5	once	TRBJ2-1	TGTGCCAGCAGTTACGAGCGGGAGGGGAACAATGAGCAGTTCTTC	CASSYEREGNNEQFF
TRBD1	TRBV18	NA	TRBJ1-4	TGTGCCAGCTCCCGCGGGACAGGGATCGGAAAACTGTTTTTT	CASSRGTGIGKLFF
NA	TRBV19	NA	TRBJ1-5	TGTGCCAGTACCACGCTCACCGAGGGAGGAAATCAGCCCCAGCATTTT	CASTTLTEGGNQPQHF
TRBD1	TRBV5-6	NA	TRBJ1-2	TGTGCCAGCAGCCGGGACAGGGGCAGGGATAACTATGGCTACACCTTC	CASSRDRGRDNYGYTF
NA	TRBV19	once	TRBJ1-5	TGTGCCAGTAGTACCCCCCATGTGAAGGGGGGCGATCAGCCCCAGCATTTT	CASSTPHVKGGDQPQHF
NA	TRBV2	NA	TRBJ2-5	TGTGCCAGCAGTAGTCGGGCAGGGGAAGAGACCCAGTACTTC	CASSSRAGEETQYF
TRBD2	TRBV19	NA	TRBJ2-1	TGTGCCAGTAGTATAAGGGACAGCCTACTCCCCGGGACTAGCGGGAGGGCCGGCGAGCAGTTCTTC	CASSIRDSLLPGTSGRAGEQFF
NA	TRBV7-8	NA	TRBJ2-3	TGTGCCAGCAGCCTTTGGAGCACAGATACGCAGTATTTT	CASSLWSTDTQYF
NA	TRBV5-1	NA	TRBJ2-5	TGCGCCAGCAGCTTGTCTTTATCCGGGGAGACCCAGTACTTC	CASSLSLSGETQYF
NA	TRBV2	NA	TRBJ2-3	TGTGCCAGCAGTGTTAGCACAGATACGCAGTATTTT	CASSVSTDTQYF
NA	TRBV27	NA	TRBJ2-7	TGTGCCAGCAGGTCTACTGACAGTTACGAGCAGTACTTC	CASRSTDSYEQYF
NA	TRBV11-2	NA	TRBJ1-3	TGTGCCAGCAGCCCCCCAGCGGGCGGGGGAAACACCATATATTTT	CASSPPAGGGNTIYF
TRBD1	TRBV28	NA	TRBJ1-5	TGTGCCAGCATTCATACAGGGGGGTATCAGCCCCAGCATTTT	CASIHTGGYQPQHF